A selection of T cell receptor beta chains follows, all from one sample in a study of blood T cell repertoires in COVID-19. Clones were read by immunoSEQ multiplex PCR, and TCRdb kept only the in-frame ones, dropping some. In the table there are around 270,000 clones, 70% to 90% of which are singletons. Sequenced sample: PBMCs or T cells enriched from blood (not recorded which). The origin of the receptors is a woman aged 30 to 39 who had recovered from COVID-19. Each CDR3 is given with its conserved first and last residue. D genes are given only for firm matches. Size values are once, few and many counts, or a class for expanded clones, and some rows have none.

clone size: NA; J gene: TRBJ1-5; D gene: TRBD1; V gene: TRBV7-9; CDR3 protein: CASSLEGARQPQHF; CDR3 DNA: TGTGCCAGCAGCTTAGAGGGGGCTCGTCAGCCCCAGCATTTT
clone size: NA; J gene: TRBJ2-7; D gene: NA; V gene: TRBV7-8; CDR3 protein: CASSLQSSRETYEQYF; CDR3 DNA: TGTGCCAGCAGCTTACAAAGTAGCCGAGAGACCTACGAGCAGTACTTC
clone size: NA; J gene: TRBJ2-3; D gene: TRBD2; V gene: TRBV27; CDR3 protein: CASSYQPGLAGGEADTQYF; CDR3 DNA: TGTGCCAGCAGCTACCAGCCGGGACTAGCGGGAGGGGAGGCAGATACGCAGTATTTT
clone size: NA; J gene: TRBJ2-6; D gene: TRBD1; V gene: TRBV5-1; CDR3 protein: CASTERDRVSSGANVLTF; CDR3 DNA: TGCGCCAGCACCGAACGGGACAGGGTTTCCTCTGGGGCCAACGTCCTGACTTTC
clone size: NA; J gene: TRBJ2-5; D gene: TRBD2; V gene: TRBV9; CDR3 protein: CASSVGLATKETQYF; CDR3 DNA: TGTGCCAGCAGCGTAGGACTAGCGACAAAAGAGACCCAGTACTTC
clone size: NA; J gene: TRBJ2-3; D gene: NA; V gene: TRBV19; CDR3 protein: CASSQPKGTSTDTQYF; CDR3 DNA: TGTGCCAGTAGCCAACCCAAAGGGACTAGCACAGATACGCAGTATTTT
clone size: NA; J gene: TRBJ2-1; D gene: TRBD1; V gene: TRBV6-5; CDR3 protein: CASSTRDRQFF; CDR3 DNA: TGTGCCAGCAGTACCCGGGACAGGCAGTTCTTC
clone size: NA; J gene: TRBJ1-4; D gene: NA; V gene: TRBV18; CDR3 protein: CASSPNREKLFF; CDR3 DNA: TGTGCCAGCTCACCAAATCGGGAAAAACTGTTTTTT
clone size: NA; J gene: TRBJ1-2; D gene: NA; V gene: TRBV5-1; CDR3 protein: CASSLGQAGDYGYTF; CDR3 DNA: TGCGCCAGCAGCTTGGGTCAGGCCGGGGACTATGGCTACACCTTC
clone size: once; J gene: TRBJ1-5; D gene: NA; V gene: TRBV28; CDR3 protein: CASTTTLQPQHF; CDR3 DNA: TGTGCCAGCACCACTACCCTACAGCCCCAGCATTTT
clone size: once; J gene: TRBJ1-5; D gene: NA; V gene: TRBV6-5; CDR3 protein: CASRIPGALNQPQHF; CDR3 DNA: TGTGCCAGCCGGATCCCAGGGGCGTTAAATCAGCCCCAGCATTTT
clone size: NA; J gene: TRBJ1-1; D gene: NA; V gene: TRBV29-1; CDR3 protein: CSRTLVVNTEAFF; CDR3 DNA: TGCAGTCGGACATTGGTTGTGAACACTGAAGCTTTCTTT
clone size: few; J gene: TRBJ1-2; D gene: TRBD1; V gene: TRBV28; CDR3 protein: CASSVGQGAYGYTF; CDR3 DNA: TGTGCCAGCAGTGTGGGACAGGGGGCTTATGGCTACACCTTC
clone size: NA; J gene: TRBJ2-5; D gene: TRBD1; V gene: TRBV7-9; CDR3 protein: CASSSQGARETQYF; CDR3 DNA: TGTGCCAGCAGCTCACAGGGGGCGCGAGAGACCCAGTACTTC
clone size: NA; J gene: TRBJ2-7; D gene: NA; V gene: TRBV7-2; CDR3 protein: CASSLGPGTSYEQYF; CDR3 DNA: TGTGCCAGCAGCTTAGGCCCCGGTACCTCCTACGAGCAGTACTTC
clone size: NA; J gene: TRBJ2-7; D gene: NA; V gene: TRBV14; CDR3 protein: CASSHVGSNPYF; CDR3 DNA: TGTGCCAGCAGCCACGTCGGGAGTAATCCGTACTTC
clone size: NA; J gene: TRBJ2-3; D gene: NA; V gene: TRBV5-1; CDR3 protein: CASNRGFTDTQYF; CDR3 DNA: TGCGCCAGTAACCGAGGATTCACAGATACGCAGTATTTT
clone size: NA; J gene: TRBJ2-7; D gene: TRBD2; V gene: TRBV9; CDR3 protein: CASSVGGGTYEQYF; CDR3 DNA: TGTGCCAGCAGTGTCGGGGGGGGAACCTACGAGCAGTACTTC
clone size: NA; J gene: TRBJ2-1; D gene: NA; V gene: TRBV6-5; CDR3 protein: CASSYSTRITYNEQFF; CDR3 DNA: TGTGCCAGCAGTTACTCGACCAGGATTACTTACAATGAGCAGTTCTTC
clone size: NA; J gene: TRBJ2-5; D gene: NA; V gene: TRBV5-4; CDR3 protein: CASSLEGAPPRETQYF; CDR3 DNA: TGTGCCAGCAGCTTGGAGGGAGCACCCCCGCGAGAGACCCAGTACTTC
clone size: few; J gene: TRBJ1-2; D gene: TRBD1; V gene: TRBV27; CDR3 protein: CASSLSTGGYGYTF; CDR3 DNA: TGTGCCAGCAGTTTATCGACAGGGGGCTATGGCTACACCTTC
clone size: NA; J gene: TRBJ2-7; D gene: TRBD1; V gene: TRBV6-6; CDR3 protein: CASSPGGQATYEQYF; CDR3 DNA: TGTGCCAGCAGTCCCGGGGGACAGGCTACCTACGAGCAGTACTTC
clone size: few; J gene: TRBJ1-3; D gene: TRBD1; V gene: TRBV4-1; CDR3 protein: CASSRQGSGNTIYF; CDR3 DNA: TGCGCCAGCAGCCGACAGGGTTCAGGAAACACCATATATTTT
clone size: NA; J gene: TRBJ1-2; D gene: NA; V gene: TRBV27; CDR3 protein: CASSWAGLYGYTF; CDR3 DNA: TGTGCCAGCAGTTGGGCAGGGCTCTATGGCTACACCTTC
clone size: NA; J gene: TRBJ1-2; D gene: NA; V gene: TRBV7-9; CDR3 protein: CASSWTEGGYTF; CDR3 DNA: TGTGCCAGCAGCTGGACAGAAGGCGGCTACACCTTC
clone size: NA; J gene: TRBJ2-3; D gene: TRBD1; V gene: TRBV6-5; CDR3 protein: CASSSSGTVTDTQYF; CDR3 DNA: TGTGCCAGCAGTTCTTCCGGGACAGTCACAGATACGCAGTATTTT
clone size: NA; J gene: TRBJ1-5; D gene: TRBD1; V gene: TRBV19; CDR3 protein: CASKVGQGVSQPQHF; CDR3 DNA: TGTGCCAGTAAAGTGGGACAGGGGGTAAGTCAGCCCCAGCATTTT
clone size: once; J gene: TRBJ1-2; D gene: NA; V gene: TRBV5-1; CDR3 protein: CASSWENYGYTF; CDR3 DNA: TGCGCCAGCTCGTGGGAGAACTATGGCTACACCTTC
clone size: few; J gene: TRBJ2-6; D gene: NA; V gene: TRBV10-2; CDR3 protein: CASSDKGVSGANVLTF; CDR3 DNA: TGCGCCAGCAGTGACAAGGGAGTCTCTGGGGCCAACGTCCTGACTTTC
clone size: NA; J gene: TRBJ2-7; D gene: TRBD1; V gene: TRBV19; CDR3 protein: CASSPTGGRFHEQYF; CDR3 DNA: TGTGCCAGTAGTCCTACAGGGGGCAGGTTCCACGAGCAGTACTTC
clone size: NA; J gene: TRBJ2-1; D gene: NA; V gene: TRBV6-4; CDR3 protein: CASSAKGSNSYNEQFF; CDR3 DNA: TGTGCCAGCAGTGCAAAGGGGTCTAACTCCTACAATGAGCAGTTCTTC
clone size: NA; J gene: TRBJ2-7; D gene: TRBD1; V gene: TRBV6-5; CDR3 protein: CASSWDRGHSSYEQYF; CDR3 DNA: TGTGCCAGCAGTTGGGACAGGGGTCATAGCTCCTACGAGCAGTACTTC
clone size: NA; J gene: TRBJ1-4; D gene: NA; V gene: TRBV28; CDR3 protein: CASSLVRGLSEKLFF; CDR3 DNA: TGTGCCAGCAGTTTGGTGAGGGGACTTTCTGAAAAACTGTTTTTT
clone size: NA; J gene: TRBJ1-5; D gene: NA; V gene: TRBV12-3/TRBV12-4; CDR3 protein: CASSLQGGQPQHF; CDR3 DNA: TGTGCCAGCAGTTTGCAGGGAGGTCAGCCCCAGCATTTT
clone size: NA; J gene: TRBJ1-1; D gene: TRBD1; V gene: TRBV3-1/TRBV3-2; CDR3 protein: CASSLQGNTEAFF; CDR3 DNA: TGTGCCAGCAGCTTACAGGGGAATACTGAAGCTTTCTTT
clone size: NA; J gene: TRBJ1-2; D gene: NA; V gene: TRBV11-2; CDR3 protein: CASSVAAHPNYGYTF; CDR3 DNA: TGTGCCAGCAGCGTCGCGGCCCACCCTAACTATGGCTACACCTTC
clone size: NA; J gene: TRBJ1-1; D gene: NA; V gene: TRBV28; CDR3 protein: CASRHTSSGGEAFF; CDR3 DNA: TGTGCCAGCAGACACACCTCTAGCGGGGGTGAAGCTTTCTTT
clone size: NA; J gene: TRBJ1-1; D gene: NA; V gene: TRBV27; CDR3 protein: CASSSFPGYEAFF; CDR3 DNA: TGTGCCAGCAGTTCGTTCCCAGGGTATGAAGCTTTCTTT
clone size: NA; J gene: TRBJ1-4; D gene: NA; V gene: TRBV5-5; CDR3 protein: CASSSTWLGANEKLFF; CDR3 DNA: TGTGCCAGCAGCTCCACCTGGCTCGGGGCTAATGAAAAACTGTTTTTT
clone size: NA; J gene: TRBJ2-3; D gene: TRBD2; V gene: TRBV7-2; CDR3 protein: CASSLSSGGDTQYF; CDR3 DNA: TGTGCCAGCAGCTTAAGTAGCGGGGGGGATACGCAGTATTTT
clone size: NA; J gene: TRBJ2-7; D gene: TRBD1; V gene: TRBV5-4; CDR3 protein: CASSLNRGSSYEQYF; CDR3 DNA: TGTGCCAGCAGCCTAAACAGGGGGAGCTCCTACGAGCAGTACTTC
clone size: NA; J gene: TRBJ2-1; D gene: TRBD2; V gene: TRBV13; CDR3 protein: CASSLGSRLAPSYNEQFF; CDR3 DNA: TGTGCCAGCAGCTTAGGCTCCAGACTAGCTCCCTCCTACAATGAGCAGTTCTTC
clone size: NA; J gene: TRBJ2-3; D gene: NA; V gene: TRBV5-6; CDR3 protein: CASSKESTDTQYF; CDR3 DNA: TGTGCCAGCAGCAAGGAGAGCACAGATACGCAGTATTTT
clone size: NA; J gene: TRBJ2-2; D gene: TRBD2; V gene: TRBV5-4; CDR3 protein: CASSVEGRDTGELFF; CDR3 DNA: TGTGCCAGCAGCGTGGAAGGGAGGGACACCGGGGAGCTGTTTTTT
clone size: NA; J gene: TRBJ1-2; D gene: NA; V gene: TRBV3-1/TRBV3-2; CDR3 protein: CASSLTSGLNYGYTF; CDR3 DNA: TGTGCCAGCAGCCTAACCTCGGGACTAAACTATGGCTACACCTTC
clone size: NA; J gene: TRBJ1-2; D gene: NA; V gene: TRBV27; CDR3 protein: CASSSTPQGANYGYTF; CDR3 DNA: TGTGCCAGCAGTTCAACGCCACAGGGAGCTAACTATGGCTACACCTTC
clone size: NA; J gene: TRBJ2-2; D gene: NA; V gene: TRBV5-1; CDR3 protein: CASSLAGSDTGELFF; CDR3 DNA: TGCGCCAGCAGCTTGGCCGGGTCAGACACCGGGGAGCTGTTTTTT
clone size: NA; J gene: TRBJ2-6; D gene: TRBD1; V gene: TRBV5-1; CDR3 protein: CASSPQGSGANVLTF; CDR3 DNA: TGCGCCAGCAGCCCACAGGGGTCTGGGGCCAACGTCCTGACTTTC
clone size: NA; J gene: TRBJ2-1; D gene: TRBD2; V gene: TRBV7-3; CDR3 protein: CASSFPGAGEQFF; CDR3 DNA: TGTGCCAGCAGCTTCCCCGGAGCGGGGGAGCAGTTCTTC